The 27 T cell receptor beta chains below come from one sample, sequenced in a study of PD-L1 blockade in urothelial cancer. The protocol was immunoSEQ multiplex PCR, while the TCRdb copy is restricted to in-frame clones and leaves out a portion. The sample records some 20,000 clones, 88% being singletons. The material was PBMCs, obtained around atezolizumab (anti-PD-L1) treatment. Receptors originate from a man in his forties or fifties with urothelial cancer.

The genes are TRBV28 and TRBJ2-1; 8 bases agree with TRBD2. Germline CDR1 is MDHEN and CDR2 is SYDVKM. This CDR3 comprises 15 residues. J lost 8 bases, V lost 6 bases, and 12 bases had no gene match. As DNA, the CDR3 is TGTGCCAGCAGCCCGGGGACTAGGGTGCTCGATGAGCAGTTCTTC. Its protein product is CASSPGTRVLDEQFF.

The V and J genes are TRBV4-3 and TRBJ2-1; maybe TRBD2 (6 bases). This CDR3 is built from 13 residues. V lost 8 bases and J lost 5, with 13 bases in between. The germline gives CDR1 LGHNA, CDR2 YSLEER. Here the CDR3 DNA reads TGCGCCAGCGGAAGCGGGCAAAACAATGAGCAGTTCTTC. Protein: CASGSGQNNEQFF.

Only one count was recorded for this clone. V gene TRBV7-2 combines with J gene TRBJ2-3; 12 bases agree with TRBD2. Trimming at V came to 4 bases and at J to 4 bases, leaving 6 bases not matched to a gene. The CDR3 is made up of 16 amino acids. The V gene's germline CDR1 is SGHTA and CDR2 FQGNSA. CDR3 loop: CASSSLTSGGPDTQYF. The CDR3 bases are TGTGCCAGCAGCTCCTTGACTAGCGGGGGACCAGATACGCAGTATTTT.

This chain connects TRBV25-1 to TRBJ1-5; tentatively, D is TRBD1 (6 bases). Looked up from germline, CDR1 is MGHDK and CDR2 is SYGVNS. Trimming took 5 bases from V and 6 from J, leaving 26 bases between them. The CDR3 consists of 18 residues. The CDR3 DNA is TGTGCCAGCAGTAACCCGACGCCCGTAAGGGGGATCAGTCAGCCCCAGCATTTT. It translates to CASSNPTPVRGISQPQHF.

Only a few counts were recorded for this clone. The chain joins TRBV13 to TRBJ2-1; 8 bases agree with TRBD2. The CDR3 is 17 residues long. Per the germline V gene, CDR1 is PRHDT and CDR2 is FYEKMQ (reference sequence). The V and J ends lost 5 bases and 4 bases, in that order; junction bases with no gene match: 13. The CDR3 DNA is TGTGCCAGCAGCCCTGCGCATAGCGGGGAGATATACAATGAGCAGTTCTTC. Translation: CASSPAHSGEIYNEQFF. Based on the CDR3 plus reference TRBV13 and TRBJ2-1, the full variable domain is AAGVIQSPRHLIKEKRETATLKCYPIPRHDTVYWYQQGPGQDPQFLISFYEKMQSDKGSIPDRFSAQQFSDYHSELNMSSLELGDSALYFCASSPAHSGEIYNEQFFGPGTRLTVL.

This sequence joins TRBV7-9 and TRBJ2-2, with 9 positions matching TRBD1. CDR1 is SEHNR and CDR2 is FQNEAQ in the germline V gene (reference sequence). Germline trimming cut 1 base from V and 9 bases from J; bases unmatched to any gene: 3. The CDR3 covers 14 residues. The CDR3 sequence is CASSLGTGGWELFF. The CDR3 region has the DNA TGTGCCAGCAGCTTAGGAACAGGGGGCTGGGAGCTGTTTTTT.

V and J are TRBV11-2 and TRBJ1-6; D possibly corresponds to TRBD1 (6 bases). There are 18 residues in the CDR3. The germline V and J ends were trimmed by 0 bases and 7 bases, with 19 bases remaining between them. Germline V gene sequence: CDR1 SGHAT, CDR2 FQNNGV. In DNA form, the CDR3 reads TGTGCCAGCAGCTTAGATTCGAGGGGACAATTGGGGAATTCACCCCTCCACTTT. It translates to CASSLDSRGQLGNSPLHF.

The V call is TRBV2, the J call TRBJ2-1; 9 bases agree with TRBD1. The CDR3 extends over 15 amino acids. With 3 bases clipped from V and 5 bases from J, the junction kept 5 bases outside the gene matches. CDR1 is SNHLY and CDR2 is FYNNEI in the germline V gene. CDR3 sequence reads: CASSEMGTGNNEQFF. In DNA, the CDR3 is TGTGCCAGCAGTGAGATGGGGACAGGGAACAATGAGCAGTTCTTC.

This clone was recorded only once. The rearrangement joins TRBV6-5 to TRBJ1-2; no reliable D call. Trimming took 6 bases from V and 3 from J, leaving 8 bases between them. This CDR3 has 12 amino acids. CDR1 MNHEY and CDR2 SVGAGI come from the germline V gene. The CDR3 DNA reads TGTGCCAGCAGGTCTGGAGACTATGGCTACACCTTC. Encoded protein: CASRSGDYGYTF.

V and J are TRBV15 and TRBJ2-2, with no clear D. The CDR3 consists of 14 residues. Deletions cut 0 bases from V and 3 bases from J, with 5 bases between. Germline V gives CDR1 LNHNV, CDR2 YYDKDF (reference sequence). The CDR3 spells CATSRDPYTGELFF. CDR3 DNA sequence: TGTGCCACCAGCAGAGACCCCTACACCGGGGAGCTGTTTTTT. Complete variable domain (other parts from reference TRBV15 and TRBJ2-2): DAMVIQNPRYQVTQFGKPVTLSCSQTLNHNVMYWYQQKSSQAPKLLFHYYDKDFNNEADTPDNFQSRRPNTSFCFLDIRSPGLGDTAMYLCATSRDPYTGELFFGEGSRLTVL.

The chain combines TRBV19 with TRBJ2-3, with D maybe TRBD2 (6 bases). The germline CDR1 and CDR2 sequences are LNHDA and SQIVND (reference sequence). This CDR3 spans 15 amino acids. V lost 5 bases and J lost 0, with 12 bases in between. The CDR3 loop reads CASSLLAASTDTQYF. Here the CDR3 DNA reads TGTGCCAGTAGTTTGTTAGCGGCTAGCACAGATACGCAGTATTTT.

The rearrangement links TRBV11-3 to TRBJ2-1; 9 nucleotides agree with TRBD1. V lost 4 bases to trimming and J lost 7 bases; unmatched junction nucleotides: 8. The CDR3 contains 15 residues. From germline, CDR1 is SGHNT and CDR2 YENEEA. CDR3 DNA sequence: TGTGCCAGCAGCTCCCTCGGGACAGGGAGGAATGAGCAGTTCTTC. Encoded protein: CASSSLGTGRNEQFF. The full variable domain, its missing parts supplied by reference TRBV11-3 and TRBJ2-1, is EAGVVQSPRYKIIEKKQPVAFWCNPISGHNTLYWYLQNLGQGPELLIRYENEEAVDDSQLPKDRFSAERLKGVDSTLKIQPAELGDSAVYLCASSSLGTGRNEQFFGPGTRLTVL.

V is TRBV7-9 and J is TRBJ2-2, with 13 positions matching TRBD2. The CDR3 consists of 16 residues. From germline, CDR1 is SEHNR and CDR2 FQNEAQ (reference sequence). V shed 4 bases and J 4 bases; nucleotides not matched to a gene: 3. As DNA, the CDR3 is TGTGCCAGCAGCTCAGGACTAGCGGGAGTCACCGGGGAGCTGTTTTTT. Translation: CASSSGLAGVTGELFF.

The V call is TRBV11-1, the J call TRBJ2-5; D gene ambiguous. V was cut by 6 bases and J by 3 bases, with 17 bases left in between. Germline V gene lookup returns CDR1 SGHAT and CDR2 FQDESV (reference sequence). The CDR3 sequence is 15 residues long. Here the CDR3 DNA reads TGTGCCAGCAGTGCTAACTGGGCAAAGAAAGAGACCCAGTACTTC. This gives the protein CASSANWAKKETQYF.

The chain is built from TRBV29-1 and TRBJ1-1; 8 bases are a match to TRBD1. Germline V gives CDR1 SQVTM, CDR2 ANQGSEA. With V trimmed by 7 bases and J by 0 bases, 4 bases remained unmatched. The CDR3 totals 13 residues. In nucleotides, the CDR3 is TGCAGCGCAAACAGGGGGATGAACACTGAAGCTTTCTTT. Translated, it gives CSANRGMNTEAFF.

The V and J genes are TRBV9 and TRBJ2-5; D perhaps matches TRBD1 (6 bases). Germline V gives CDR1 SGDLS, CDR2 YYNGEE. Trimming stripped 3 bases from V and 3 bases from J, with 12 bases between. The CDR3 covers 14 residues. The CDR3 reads CASSEDSLEETQYF. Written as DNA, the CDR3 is TGTGCCAGCAGCGAGGACAGTTTAGAAGAGACCCAGTACTTC.

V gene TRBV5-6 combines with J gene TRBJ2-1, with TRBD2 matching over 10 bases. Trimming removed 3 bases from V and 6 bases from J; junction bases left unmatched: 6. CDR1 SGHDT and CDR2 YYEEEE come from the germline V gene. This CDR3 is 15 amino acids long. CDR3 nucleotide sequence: TGTGCCAGCAGCTCCCTAGCGGGGGTAATCAATGAGCAGTTCTTC. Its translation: CASSSLAGVINEQFF.

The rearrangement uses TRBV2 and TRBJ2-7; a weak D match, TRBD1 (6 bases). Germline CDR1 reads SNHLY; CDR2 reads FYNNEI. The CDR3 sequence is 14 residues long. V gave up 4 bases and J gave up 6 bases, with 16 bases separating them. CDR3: CASSVGNRVGEQYF. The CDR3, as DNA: TGTGCCAGCAGTGTAGGTAACAGGGTAGGCGAGCAGTACTTC.

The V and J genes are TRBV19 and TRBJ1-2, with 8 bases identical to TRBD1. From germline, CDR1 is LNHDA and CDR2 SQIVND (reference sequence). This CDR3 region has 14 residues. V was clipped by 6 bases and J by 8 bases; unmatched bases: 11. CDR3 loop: CASRQAGGVGGYTF. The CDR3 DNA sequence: TGTGCCAGTAGGCAAGCAGGGGGCGTGGGAGGCTACACCTTC.

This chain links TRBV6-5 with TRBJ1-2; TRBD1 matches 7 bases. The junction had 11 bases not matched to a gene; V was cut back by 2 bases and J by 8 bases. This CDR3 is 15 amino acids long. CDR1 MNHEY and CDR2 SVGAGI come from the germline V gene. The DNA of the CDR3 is TGTGCCAGCAGTTACGGGACAGAGCTCTATGGAGGCTACACCTTC. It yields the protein CASSYGTELYGGYTF.

CDR3 DNA: TGTGCCAGCAGTCCGACTAGCGGGAGGGTTGGTGAGCAGTTCTTC. Translation: CASSPTSGRVGEQFF. The chain couples TRBV11-2 to TRBJ2-1, with 14 positions matching TRBD2. J lost 9 bases, V lost 6 bases, and 7 bases had no gene match. Germline-derived CDR1 and CDR2 are SGHAT and FQNNGV. This CDR3 region has 15 residues. Together with reference TRBV11-2 and TRBJ2-1, the CDR3 gives the full variable domain: EAGVAQSPRYKIIEKRQSVAFWCNPISGHATLYWYQQILGQGPKLLIQFQNNGVVDDSQLPKDRFSAERLKGVDSTLKIQPAKLEDSAVYLCASSPTSGRVGEQFFGPGTRLTVL.

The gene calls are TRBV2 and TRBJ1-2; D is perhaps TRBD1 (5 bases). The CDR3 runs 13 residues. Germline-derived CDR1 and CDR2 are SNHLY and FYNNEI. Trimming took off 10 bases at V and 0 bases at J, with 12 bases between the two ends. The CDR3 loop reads CATQDNSNYGYTF. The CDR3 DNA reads TGTGCCACCCAGGACAACTCTAACTATGGCTACACCTTC.

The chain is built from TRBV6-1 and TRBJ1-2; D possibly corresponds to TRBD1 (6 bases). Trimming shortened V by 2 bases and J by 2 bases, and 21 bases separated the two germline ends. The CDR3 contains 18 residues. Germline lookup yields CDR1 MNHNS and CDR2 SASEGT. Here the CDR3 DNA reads TGTGCCAGCAGTGAAACCCCGGTAGGGGGAATTTTGAACTATGGCTACACCTTC. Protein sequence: CASSETPVGGILNYGYTF.

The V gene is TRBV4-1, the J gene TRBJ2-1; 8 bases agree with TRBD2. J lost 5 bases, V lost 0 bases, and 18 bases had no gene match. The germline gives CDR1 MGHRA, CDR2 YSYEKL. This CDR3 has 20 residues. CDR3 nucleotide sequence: TGCGCCAGCAGCCAAGAGGCGCGGGGGGCGCTGATTTTGGGAAACAATGAGCAGTTCTTC. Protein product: CASSQEARGALILGNNEQFF.

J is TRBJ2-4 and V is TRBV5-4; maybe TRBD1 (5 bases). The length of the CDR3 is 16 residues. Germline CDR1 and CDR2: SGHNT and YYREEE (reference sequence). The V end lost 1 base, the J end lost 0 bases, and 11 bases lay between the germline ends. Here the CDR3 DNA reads TGTGCCAGCAGCTTGAGCTCAGGGCTAGCCAAAAACATTCAGTACTTC. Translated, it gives CASSLSSGLAKNIQYF.

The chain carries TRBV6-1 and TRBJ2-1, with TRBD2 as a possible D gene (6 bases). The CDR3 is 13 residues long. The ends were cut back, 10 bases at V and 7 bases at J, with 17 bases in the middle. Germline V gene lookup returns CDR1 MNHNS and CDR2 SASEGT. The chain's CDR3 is CAIPPGLSNEQFF. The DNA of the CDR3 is TGTGCCATCCCACCGGGACTCAGTAATGAGCAGTTCTTC.

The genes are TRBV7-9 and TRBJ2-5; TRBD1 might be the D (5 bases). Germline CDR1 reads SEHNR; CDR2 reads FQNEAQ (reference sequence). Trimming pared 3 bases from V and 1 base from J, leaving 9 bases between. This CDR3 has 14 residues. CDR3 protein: CASSFPGIQETQYF. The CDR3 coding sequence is TGTGCCAGCAGCTTCCCAGGGATCCAAGAGACCCAGTACTTC. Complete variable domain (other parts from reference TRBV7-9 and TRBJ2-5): DTGVSQNPRHKITKRGQNVTFRCDPISEHNRLYWYRQTLGQGPEFLTYFQNEAQLEKSRLLSDRFSAERPKGSFSTLEIQRTEQGDSAMYLCASSFPGIQETQYFGPGTRLLVL.